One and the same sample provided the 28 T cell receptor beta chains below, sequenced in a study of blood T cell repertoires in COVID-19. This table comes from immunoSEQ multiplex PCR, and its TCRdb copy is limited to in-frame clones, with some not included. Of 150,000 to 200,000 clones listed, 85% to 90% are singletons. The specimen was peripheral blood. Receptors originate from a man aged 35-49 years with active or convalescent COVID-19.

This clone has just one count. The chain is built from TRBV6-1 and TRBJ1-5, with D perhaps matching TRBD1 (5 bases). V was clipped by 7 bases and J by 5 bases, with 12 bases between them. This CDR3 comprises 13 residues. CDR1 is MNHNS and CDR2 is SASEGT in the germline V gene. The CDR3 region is CASTPDRDQPQHF. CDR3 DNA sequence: TGTGCCAGCACTCCCGACAGAGATCAGCCCCAGCATTTT.

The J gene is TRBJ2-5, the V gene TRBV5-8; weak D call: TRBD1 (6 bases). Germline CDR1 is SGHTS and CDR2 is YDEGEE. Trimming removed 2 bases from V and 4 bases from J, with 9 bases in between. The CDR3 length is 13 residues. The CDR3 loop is CASSLKQGETQYF. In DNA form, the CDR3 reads TGTGCCAGCAGCTTAAAACAGGGAGAGACCCAGTACTTC.

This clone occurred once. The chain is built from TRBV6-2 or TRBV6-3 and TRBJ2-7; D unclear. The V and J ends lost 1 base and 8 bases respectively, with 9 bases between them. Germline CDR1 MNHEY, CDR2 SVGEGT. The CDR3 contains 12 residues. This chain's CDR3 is CASSYLEDKQYF. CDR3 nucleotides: TGTGCCAGCAGTTACTTGGAAGACAAGCAGTACTTC.

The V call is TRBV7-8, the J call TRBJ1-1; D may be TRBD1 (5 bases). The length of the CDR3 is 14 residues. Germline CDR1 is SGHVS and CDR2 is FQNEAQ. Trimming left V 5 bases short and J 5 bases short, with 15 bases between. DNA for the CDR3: TGTGCCAGCAGCCTACCCGGGGGTGATACTGAAGCTTTCTTT. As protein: CASSLPGGDTEAFF. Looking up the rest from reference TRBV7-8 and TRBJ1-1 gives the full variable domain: GAGVSQSPRYKVAKRGQDVALRCDPISGHVSLFWYQQALGQGPEFLTYFQNEAQLDKSGLPSDRFFAERPEGSVSTLKIQRTQQEDSAVYLCASSLPGGDTEAFFGQGTRLTVV.

For the CDR3, the DNA is TGTGCCAGCAGCTTAGCTTGGTCGCCGGGACAGTCCTACGAGCAGTACTTC. This gives the protein CASSLAWSPGQSYEQYF. V and J are TRBV7-6 and TRBJ2-7; 7 bases fit TRBD1. CDR3 length equals 17 residues. Germline CDR1 SGHVS, CDR2 FNYEAQ. V shed 0 bases and J 1 base; nucleotides not matched to a gene: 9.

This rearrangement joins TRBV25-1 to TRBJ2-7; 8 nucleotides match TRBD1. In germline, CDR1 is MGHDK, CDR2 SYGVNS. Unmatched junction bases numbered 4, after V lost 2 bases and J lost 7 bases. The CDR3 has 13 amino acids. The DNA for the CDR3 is TGTGCCAGCAGTGAACAGGGGGCATGGGAGCAGTACTTC. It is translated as CASSEQGAWEQYF.

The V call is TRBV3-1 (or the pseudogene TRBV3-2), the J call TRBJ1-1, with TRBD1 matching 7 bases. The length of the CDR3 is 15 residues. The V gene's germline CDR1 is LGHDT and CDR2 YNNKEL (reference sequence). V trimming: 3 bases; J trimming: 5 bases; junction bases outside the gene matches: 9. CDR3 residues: CASSQEGGWVTEAFF. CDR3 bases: TGTGCCAGCAGCCAGGAAGGGGGCTGGGTAACTGAAGCTTTCTTT.

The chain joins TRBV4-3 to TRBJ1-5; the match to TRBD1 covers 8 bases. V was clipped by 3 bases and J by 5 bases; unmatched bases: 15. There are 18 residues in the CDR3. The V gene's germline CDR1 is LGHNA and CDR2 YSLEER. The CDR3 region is CASSQNLPSQGAYQPQHF. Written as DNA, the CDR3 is TGCGCCAGCAGCCAGAATCTACCCTCCCAGGGGGCCTATCAGCCCCAGCATTTT.

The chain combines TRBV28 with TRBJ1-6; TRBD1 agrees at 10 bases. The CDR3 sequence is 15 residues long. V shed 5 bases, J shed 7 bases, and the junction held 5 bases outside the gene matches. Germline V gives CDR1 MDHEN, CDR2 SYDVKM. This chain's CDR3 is CASSGTGVGNSPLHF. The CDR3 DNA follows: TGTGCCAGCAGTGGGACAGGGGTCGGAAATTCACCCCTCCACTTT.

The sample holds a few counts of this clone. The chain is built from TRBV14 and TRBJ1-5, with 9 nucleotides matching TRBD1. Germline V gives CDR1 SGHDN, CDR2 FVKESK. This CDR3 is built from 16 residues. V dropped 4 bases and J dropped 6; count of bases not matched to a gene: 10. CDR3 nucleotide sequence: TGTGCCAGCAGCCGTCTACAGGGGGCGTTCGGTCAGCCCCAGCATTTT. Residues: CASSRLQGAFGQPQHF.

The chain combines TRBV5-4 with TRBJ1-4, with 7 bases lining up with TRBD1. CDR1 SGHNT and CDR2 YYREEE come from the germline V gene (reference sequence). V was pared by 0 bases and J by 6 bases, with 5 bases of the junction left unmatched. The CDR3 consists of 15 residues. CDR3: CASSLDRQGDEKLFF. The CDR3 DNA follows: TGTGCCAGCAGCTTGGATCGACAGGGTGATGAAAAACTGTTTTTT.

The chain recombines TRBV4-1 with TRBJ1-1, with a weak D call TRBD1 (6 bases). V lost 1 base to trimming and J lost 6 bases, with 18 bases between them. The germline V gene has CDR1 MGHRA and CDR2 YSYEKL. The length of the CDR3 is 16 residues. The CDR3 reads CASSQVGRTDNSEAFF. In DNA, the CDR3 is TGCGCCAGCAGCCAAGTTGGGCGGACAGATAACTCTGAAGCTTTCTTT.

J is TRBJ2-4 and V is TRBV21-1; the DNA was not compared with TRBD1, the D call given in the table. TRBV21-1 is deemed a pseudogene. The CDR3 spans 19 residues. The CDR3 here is CARYGHPTKGVLTKNIQYF. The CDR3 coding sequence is TGTGCCAGATACGGACATCCGACCAAGGGGGTGTTGACCAAAAACATTCAGTACTTC.

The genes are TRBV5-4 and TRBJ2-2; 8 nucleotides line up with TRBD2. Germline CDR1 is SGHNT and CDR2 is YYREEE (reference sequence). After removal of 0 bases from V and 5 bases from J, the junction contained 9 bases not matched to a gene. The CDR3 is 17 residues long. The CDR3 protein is CASSLGPGGADTGELFF. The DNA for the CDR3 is TGTGCCAGCAGCTTGGGCCCCGGGGGGGCCGATACCGGGGAGCTGTTTTTT.

CDR3 sequence (DNA): TGTGCCTGGAGTATCCCGGGACGGGGGATTGAAAAACTGTTTTTT. It translates to CAWSIPGRGIEKLFF. This chain links TRBV30 with TRBJ1-4; tentatively, D is TRBD1 (5 bases). Germline values: CDR1 GTSNPN, CDR2 SVGIG (reference sequence). The V end was cut by 2 bases, the J end by 7 bases, with 17 bases between. CDR3 size: 15 residues. The full variable domain, rest sourced from reference TRBV30 and TRBJ1-4, is SQTIHQWPATLVQPVGSPLSLECTVEGTSNPNLYWYRQAAGRGLQLLFYSVGIGQISSEVPQNLSASRPQDRQFILSSKKLLLSDSGFYLCAWSIPGRGIEKLFFGSGTQLSVL.

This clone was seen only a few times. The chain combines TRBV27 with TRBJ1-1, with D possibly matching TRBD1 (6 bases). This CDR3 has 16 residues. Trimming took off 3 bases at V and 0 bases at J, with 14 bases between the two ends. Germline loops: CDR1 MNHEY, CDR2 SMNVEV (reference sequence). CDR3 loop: CASSFFPQGLNTEAFF. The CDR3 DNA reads TGTGCCAGCAGTTTTTTCCCCCAGGGGCTGAACACTGAAGCTTTCTTT.

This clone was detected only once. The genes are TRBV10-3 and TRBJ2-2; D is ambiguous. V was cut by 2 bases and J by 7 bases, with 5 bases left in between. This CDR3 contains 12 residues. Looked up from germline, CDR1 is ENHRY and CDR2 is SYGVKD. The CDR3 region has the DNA TGTGCCATCAGTGAGCCGTTCGGGGAGCTGTTTTTT. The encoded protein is CAISEPFGELFF.

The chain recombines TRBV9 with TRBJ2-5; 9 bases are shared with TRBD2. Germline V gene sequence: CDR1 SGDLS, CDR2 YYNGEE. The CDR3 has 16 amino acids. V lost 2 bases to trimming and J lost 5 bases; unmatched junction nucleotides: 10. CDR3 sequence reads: CASSVRGGVVGETQYF. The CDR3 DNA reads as TGTGCCAGCAGCGTTCGCGGGGGGGTTGTGGGTGAGACCCAGTACTTC. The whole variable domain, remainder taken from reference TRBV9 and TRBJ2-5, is DSGVTQTPKHLITATGQRVTLRCSPRSGDLSVYWYQQSLDQGLQFLIQYYNGEERAKGNILERFSAQQFPDLHSELNLSSLELGDSALYFCASSVRGGVVGETQYFGPGTRLLVL.

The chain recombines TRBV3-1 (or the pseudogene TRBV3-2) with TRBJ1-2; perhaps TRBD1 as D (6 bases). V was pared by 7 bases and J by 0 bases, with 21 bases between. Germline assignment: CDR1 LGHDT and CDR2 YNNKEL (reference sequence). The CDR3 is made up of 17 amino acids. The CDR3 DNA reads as TGTGCCAGCACCACAGGGTTGGGCCAGCCAGCTAACTATGGCTACACCTTC. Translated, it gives CASTTGLGQPANYGYTF.

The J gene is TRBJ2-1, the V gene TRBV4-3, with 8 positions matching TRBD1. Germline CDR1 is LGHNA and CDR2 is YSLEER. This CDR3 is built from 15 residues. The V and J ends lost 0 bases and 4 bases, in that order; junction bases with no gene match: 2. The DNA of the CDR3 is TGCGCCAGCAGCCAAGAGGACAGGGAGTACAATGAGCAGTTCTTC. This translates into CASSQEDREYNEQFF.

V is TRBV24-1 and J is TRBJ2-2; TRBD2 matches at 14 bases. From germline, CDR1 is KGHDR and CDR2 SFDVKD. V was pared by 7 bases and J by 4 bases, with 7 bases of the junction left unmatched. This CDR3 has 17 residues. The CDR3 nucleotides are TGTGCCACCAGCGGACTAGCGGGGGGCGAATTCACCGGGGAGCTGTTTTTT. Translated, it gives CATSGLAGGEFTGELFF.

The CDR3: CASSYVAGGAYNEQFF. The CDR3 nucleotides read TGTGCCAGCAGTTACGTGGCAGGGGGCGCCTACAATGAGCAGTTCTTC. V usage is TRBV6-5 and J usage is TRBJ2-1; 8 bases line up with TRBD1. CDR3 size: 16 residues. Germline CDR1 and CDR2: MNHEY and SVGAGI. With 2 bases clipped from V and 2 bases from J, the junction kept 5 bases outside the gene matches.

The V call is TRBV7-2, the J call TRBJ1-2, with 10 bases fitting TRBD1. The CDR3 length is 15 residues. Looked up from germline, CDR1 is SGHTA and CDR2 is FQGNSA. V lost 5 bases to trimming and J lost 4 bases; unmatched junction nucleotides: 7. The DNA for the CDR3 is TGTGCCAGCAGCGTCCGGGACAGGGGACTCTATGGCTACACCTTC. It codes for CASSVRDRGLYGYTF.

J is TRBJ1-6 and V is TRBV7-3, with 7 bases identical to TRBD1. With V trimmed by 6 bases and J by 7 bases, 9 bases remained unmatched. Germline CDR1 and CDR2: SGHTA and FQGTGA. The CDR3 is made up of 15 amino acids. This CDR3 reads CASSLRQGTNSPLHF. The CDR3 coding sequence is TGTGCCAGCAGTTTACGACAGGGAACCAATTCACCCCTCCACTTT.

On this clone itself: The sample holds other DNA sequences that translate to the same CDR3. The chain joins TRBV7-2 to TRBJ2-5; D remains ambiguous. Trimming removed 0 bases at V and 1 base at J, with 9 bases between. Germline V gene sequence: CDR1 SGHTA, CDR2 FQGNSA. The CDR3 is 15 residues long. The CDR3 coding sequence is TGTGCCAGCAGCTTAGCGGTTCCAGGCCAAGAGACCCAGTACTTC. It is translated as CASSLAVPGQETQYF.

The CDR3 is CASSQAGTGNTGELFF. CDR3 bases: TGCGCCAGCAGCCAGGCCGGGACTGGGAACACCGGGGAGCTGTTTTTT. The V call is TRBV4-3, the J call TRBJ2-2; D might be TRBD2 (6 bases). Deletions cut 3 bases from V and 1 base from J, with 12 bases between. The CDR3 length is 16 residues. Germline loops: CDR1 LGHNA, CDR2 YSLEER.

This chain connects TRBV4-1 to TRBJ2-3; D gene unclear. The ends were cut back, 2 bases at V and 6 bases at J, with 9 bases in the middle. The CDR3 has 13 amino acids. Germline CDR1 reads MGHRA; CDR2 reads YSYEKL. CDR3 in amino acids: CASSQSRSDTQYF. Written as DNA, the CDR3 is TGCGCCAGCAGCCAATCTAGGTCGGATACGCAGTATTTT.

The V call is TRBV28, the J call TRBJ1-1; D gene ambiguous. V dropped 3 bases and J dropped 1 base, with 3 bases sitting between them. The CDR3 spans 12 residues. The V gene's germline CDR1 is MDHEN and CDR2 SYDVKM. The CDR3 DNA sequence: TGTGCCAGCAGTTTCCAGAACACTGAAGCTTTCTTT. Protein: CASSFQNTEAFF. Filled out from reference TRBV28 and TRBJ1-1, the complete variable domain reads DVKVTQSSRYLVKRTGEKVFLECVQDMDHENMFWYRQDPGLGLRLIYFSYDVKMKEKGDIPEGYSVSREKKERFSLILESASTNQTSMYLCASSFQNTEAFFGQGTRLTVV.